This T cell receptor beta chain was found in a study of blood T cells in healthy people across ages. Study overall: About one barcoded beta molecule per two T cells was the capture yield of template switching.

Using a J-beta primer mix together with a sample-barcoded 5' primer, a second PCR was run for roughly 6 to 12 cycles. TCRdb analysed the 5' RACE reads with MiXCR anew, one entry per CDR3 protein. The profile covers around 1,000,000 distinct CDR3 sequences, with 35% to 40% appearing a single time and around 12% taken by the ten largest. For this clonotype: Antigen unknown.

Isolation yielded PBMCs, at least 6 million per sample, in every case. Per sample, no less than 5.5 micrograms of total RNA were extracted. Overall study results and limits: The unknown donor CMV status may have confounded expanded clonotype changes.

This CDR3 is 14 amino acids long. The germline V gene encodes CDR1 MNHNS and CDR2 SASEGT. This chain joins TRBV6-1 and TRBJ2-4, with 7 bases lining up with TRBD1. The end of the DNA fits TRBJ2-7 better, so the J call may be wrong. The sequencing input was blood. This TCR was sampled from a man aged 18 to 29 in good health. CDR3: CASRSGTDRYEQYF. DNA of the CDR3: TGTGCCAGCAGGTCCGGGACAGACCGCTACGAGCAGTACTTC.